The rows below give T cell receptor beta chains drawn from one sample of a study of Ad26.COV2.S vaccination and SARS-CoV-2 variants. The repertoire was sequenced with immunoSEQ multiplex PCR; TCRdb's copy has only in-frame clones and lacks some. The sample records more than 150,000 clones, roughly 89% being singletons. The specimen was peripheral blood, collected after recovery from COVID-19. The receptors were sampled from a human donor who had recovered from COVID-19. Each CDR3 is given with its conserved first and last residue. The D gene is left open where the match is weak. Part of the rows lack a size; the others show once, few, many or a class for expanded clones.

J gene	V gene	clone size	D gene	CDR3 protein	CDR3 DNA
TRBJ2-5	TRBV5-6	once	TRBD1	CASSDGGGQGMRETQYF	TGTGCCAGCAGCGATGGTGGGGGACAGGGGATGCGAGAGACCCAGTACTTC
TRBJ1-1	TRBV24-1	.	.	CATRDPVNTEAFF	TGTGCCACCAGGGACCCTGTGAACACTGAAGCTTTCTTT
TRBJ1-6	TRBV11-2	.	.	CASSRSAGGRGNSPLHF	TGTGCCAGCAGCCGTTCCGCGGGGGGCCGGGGAAATTCACCCCTCCACTTT
TRBJ1-5	TRBV27	.	.	CASRRADSNQPQHF	TGTGCCAGCCGGCGGGCCGATAGCAATCAGCCCCAGCATTTT
TRBJ1-3	TRBV28	.	.	CASSFVSSGNTIYF	TGTGCCAGCAGTTTTGTCAGCTCTGGAAACACCATATATTTT
TRBJ2-1	TRBV5-4	.	.	CASSGPLPYNEQFF	TGTGCCAGCAGCGGACCCCTCCCCTACAATGAGCAGTTCTTC
TRBJ1-1	TRBV18	few	.	CASSLSKVGAFF	TGTGCCAGCTCACTGAGCAAGGTAGGAGCTTTCTTT
TRBJ2-1	TRBV9	.	TRBD1	CASSVGRDRGLDEQFF	TGTGCCAGCAGCGTAGGCCGGGACAGGGGGCTCGATGAGCAGTTCTTC
TRBJ1-5	TRBV10-1	.	.	CARKRLLSQPQHF	TGCGCCAGGAAACGGCTCCTGAGTCAGCCCCAGCATTTT
TRBJ1-2	TRBV7-2	.	TRBD1	CASSFRTGGGPGGYTF	TGTGCCAGCAGCTTTCGGACAGGGGGCGGGCCGGGTGGCTACACCTTC
TRBJ2-7	TRBV14	.	TRBD1	CASSSGGEQYF	TGTGCCAGCAGCTCAGGGGGAGAGCAGTACTTC
TRBJ2-5	TRBV7-9	.	TRBD2	CASSFGLAQETQYF	TGTGCCAGCAGCTTCGGACTAGCGCAAGAGACCCAGTACTTC
TRBJ1-1	TRBV7-8	few	TRBD1	CASSSRDRGRGNTEAFF	TGTGCCAGCAGCTCCCGGGACAGGGGGCGGGGGAACACTGAAGCTTTCTTT
TRBJ2-7	TRBV10-3	.	TRBD2	CAITSGSFSYEQYF	TGTGCCATCACAAGCGGGAGCTTCTCCTACGAGCAGTACTTC
TRBJ2-7	TRBV28	once	.	CASSTSYEQYF	TGTGCCAGCAGCACCTCCTACGAGCAGTACTTC
TRBJ1-6	TRBV7-8	.	TRBD1	CASRMGQYNSPLHF	TGTGCCAGCAGGATGGGACAGTATAATTCACCCCTCCACTTT
TRBJ2-7	TRBV7-8	.	.	CASSLEGTYYEQYF	TGTGCCAGCAGCTTAGAGGGCACTTACTACGAGCAGTACTTC
TRBJ2-7	TRBV3-1/TRBV3-2	.	TRBD1	CASSWTGDSDEQYF	TGTGCCAGCAGCTGGACAGGGGATAGCGACGAGCAGTACTTC
TRBJ2-7	TRBV10-3	.	.	CAISESAGSYEQYF	TGTGCCATCAGTGAGTCTGCGGGGAGCTACGAGCAGTACTTC
TRBJ1-1	TRBV11-2	.	.	CASSLAIQGMNTEAFF	TGTGCCAGCAGCTTAGCCATCCAGGGGATGAACACTGAAGCTTTCTTT
TRBJ2-7	TRBV28	.	.	CATSMGYEQYF	TGTGCCACCTCCATGGGCTACGAGCAGTACTTC
TRBJ2-1	TRBV3-1/TRBV3-2	.	TRBD1	CASSQGGTAYNEQFF	TGTGCCAGCAGCCAAGGAGGGACAGCTTACAATGAGCAGTTCTTC
TRBJ1-1	TRBV5-1	few	.	CASSLGPLGGNTEAFF	TGCGCCAGCAGCTTGGGACCTCTAGGAGGGAACACTGAAGCTTTCTTT
TRBJ1-5	TRBV27	.	.	CASSLGFGGDNQPQHF	TGTGCCAGCAGTTTAGGATTTGGGGGAGACAATCAGCCCCAGCATTTT
TRBJ1-3	TRBV3-1/TRBV3-2	once	TRBD1	CASSQTRGLGNTIYF	TGTGCCAGCAGCCAAACCAGGGGGCTCGGAAACACCATATATTTT
TRBJ1-1	TRBV7-9	.	.	CASSLAGTTSRAFF	TGTGCCAGCAGCTTAGCGGGGACTACGTCACGGGCTTTCTTT